The rows below give T cell receptor beta chains drawn from one sample of a study of PD-1 blockade in classical Hodgkin lymphoma. The protocol was immunoSEQ multiplex PCR, while the TCRdb copy is restricted to in-frame clones and leaves out a portion. The data show about 33,000 clones, roughly 76% seen once. This specimen was peripheral blood mononuclear cells (PBMCs), taken before the fourth cycle of nivolumab. The receptors derive from a human donor with classical Hodgkin lymphoma. Each CDR3 is given with its conserved first and last residue. D genes are given only for firm matches. For some rows the clone size is stated as once, few or many, or as a class when expanded; others skip it.

clone size: few; D gene: .; J gene: TRBJ1-1; V gene: TRBV28; CDR3 protein: CASSSPDSDNTEAFF; CDR3 DNA: TGTGCCAGCAGTTCCCCGGACTCAGACAACACTGAAGCTTTCTTT
clone size: .; D gene: TRBD1; J gene: TRBJ2-1; V gene: TRBV11-1; CDR3 protein: CASSHSRTGLYYNEQFF; CDR3 DNA: TGTGCCAGCAGCCATTCCAGGACAGGGTTGTATTACAATGAGCAGTTCTTC
clone size: medium-sized; D gene: TRBD1; J gene: TRBJ2-1; V gene: TRBV6-1; CDR3 protein: CASSDWTGAYEQFF; CDR3 DNA: TGTGCCAGCAGTGATTGGACAGGGGCTTATGAGCAGTTCTTC
clone size: .; D gene: TRBD1; J gene: TRBJ1-5; V gene: TRBV18; CDR3 protein: CASSAGTGNNQPQHF; CDR3 DNA: TGTGCCAGCTCAGCCGGGACAGGCAATAATCAGCCCCAGCATTTT
clone size: .; D gene: .; J gene: TRBJ1-2; V gene: TRBV27; CDR3 protein: CASSLSPGSIGGYTF; CDR3 DNA: TGTGCCAGCAGTTTATCGCCGGGGAGTATAGGAGGCTACACCTTC
clone size: .; D gene: TRBD1; J gene: TRBJ1-1; V gene: TRBV14; CDR3 protein: CASSPRTGEKAFF; CDR3 DNA: TGTGCCAGCAGCCCCCGCACAGGGGAAAAAGCTTTCTTT
clone size: .; D gene: TRBD1; J gene: TRBJ1-5; V gene: TRBV7-8; CDR3 protein: CASSLAMTGGQPQHF; CDR3 DNA: TGTGCCAGCAGCTTAGCTATGACAGGGGGTCAGCCCCAGCATTTT
clone size: .; D gene: TRBD1; J gene: TRBJ1-1; V gene: TRBV9; CDR3 protein: CASSVGTGGTEAFF; CDR3 DNA: TGTGCCAGCAGCGTAGGGACAGGGGGAACTGAAGCTTTCTTT
clone size: few; D gene: .; J gene: TRBJ1-1; V gene: TRBV6-5; CDR3 protein: CASSYSETEAFF; CDR3 DNA: TGTGCCAGCAGTTACTCGGAGACTGAAGCTTTCTTT
clone size: few; D gene: .; J gene: TRBJ2-7; V gene: TRBV10-2; CDR3 protein: CASSGVVSYEQYF; CDR3 DNA: TGCGCTTCGTCGGGCGTTGTCTCCTACGAGCAGTACTTC
clone size: .; D gene: .; J gene: TRBJ2-5; V gene: TRBV7-9; CDR3 protein: CASSLFPSLGLETQYF; CDR3 DNA: TGTGCCAGCAGCTTATTCCCTTCGCTGGGGCTGGAGACCCAGTACTTC
clone size: .; D gene: .; J gene: TRBJ1-4; V gene: TRBV7-9; CDR3 protein: CASSPGPPAAEKLFF; CDR3 DNA: TGTGCCAGCAGCCCCGGTCCCCCTGCCGCCGAAAAACTGTTTTTT
clone size: .; D gene: .; J gene: TRBJ2-3; V gene: TRBV7-9; CDR3 protein: CASSLGTLSTDTQYF; CDR3 DNA: TGTGCCAGCAGTTTGGGGACCCTTAGCACAGATACGCAGTATTTT
clone size: .; D gene: .; J gene: TRBJ1-1; V gene: TRBV19; CDR3 protein: CASSILARGSREDTEAFF; CDR3 DNA: TGTGCCAGTAGTATACTTGCCAGGGGCTCTCGAGAGGACACTGAAGCTTTCTTT
clone size: few; D gene: .; J gene: TRBJ2-5; V gene: TRBV4-1; CDR3 protein: CASSQRSGEETQYF; CDR3 DNA: TGCGCCAGCAGCCAACGTTCTGGAGAAGAGACCCAGTACTTC
clone size: .; D gene: .; J gene: TRBJ2-7; V gene: TRBV6-5; CDR3 protein: CASSYSRTPSYEQYF; CDR3 DNA: TGTGCCAGCAGTTACTCGAGGACGCCGTCCTACGAGCAGTACTTC
clone size: .; D gene: .; J gene: TRBJ1-2; V gene: TRBV19; CDR3 protein: CASSIVSGIGRLGGGYTF; CDR3 DNA: TGTGCCAGCAGTATCGTTTCCGGGATCGGACGCCTAGGGGGTGGCTACACCTTC
clone size: .; D gene: .; J gene: TRBJ2-1; V gene: TRBV28; CDR3 protein: CASSLVSYNEQFF; CDR3 DNA: TGTGCCAGCAGTTTAGTTTCCTACAATGAGCAGTTCTTC
clone size: .; D gene: TRBD1; J gene: TRBJ1-6; V gene: TRBV9; CDR3 protein: CASSPGQGKNSPLHF; CDR3 DNA: TGTGCCAGCAGCCCCGGACAGGGAAAGAATTCACCCCTCCACTTT
clone size: .; D gene: TRBD2; J gene: TRBJ2-3; V gene: TRBV18; CDR3 protein: CASSPPLAGVDTQYF; CDR3 DNA: TGTGCCAGCTCACCACCCCTAGCGGGAGTGGATACGCAGTATTTT
clone size: .; D gene: TRBD1; J gene: TRBJ1-2; V gene: TRBV7-9; CDR3 protein: CASSLGGTGGSYGYTF; CDR3 DNA: TGTGCCAGCAGCTTAGGGGGGACAGGGGGAAGCTATGGCTACACCTTC
clone size: few; D gene: TRBD2; J gene: TRBJ2-3; V gene: TRBV9; CDR3 protein: CASSDAAGDLLGTDTQYF; CDR3 DNA: TGTGCCAGCAGCGATGCAGCGGGAGATCTCCTGGGGACAGATACGCAGTATTTT
clone size: .; D gene: TRBD1; J gene: TRBJ2-1; V gene: TRBV9; CDR3 protein: CASSPGTGRNNEQFF; CDR3 DNA: TGTGCCAGCAGCCCGGGGACAGGGCGGAACAATGAGCAGTTCTTC
clone size: .; D gene: TRBD1; J gene: TRBJ1-2; V gene: TRBV5-4; CDR3 protein: CASSLRTGKHFGYTF; CDR3 DNA: TGTGCCAGCAGCTTGAGGACAGGTAAGCATTTTGGCTACACCTTC
clone size: .; D gene: TRBD1; J gene: TRBJ1-2; V gene: TRBV4-3; CDR3 protein: CASSLDRALPGDGYTF; CDR3 DNA: TGCGCCAGCAGCTTGGACAGGGCCCTCCCTGGGGATGGCTACACCTTC
clone size: .; D gene: TRBD2; J gene: TRBJ2-5; V gene: TRBV19; CDR3 protein: CASSAVRTSGVETQYF; CDR3 DNA: TGTGCCAGTAGCGCCGTAAGGACTAGCGGGGTTGAGACCCAGTACTTC
clone size: .; D gene: .; J gene: TRBJ2-1; V gene: TRBV4-3; CDR3 protein: CASSQDLGEYNEQFF; CDR3 DNA: TGCGCCAGCAGCCAAGATCTCGGAGAATACAATGAGCAGTTCTTC
clone size: .; D gene: TRBD1; J gene: TRBJ2-5; V gene: TRBV30; CDR3 protein: CAWNPTGGETQYF; CDR3 DNA: TGTGCCTGGAACCCGACAGGGGGAGAGACCCAGTACTTC
clone size: .; D gene: .; J gene: TRBJ2-3; V gene: TRBV7-9; CDR3 protein: CASSLGGITDTQYF; CDR3 DNA: TGTGCCAGCAGCTTGGGGGGAATCACAGATACGCAGTATTTT
clone size: .; D gene: TRBD2; J gene: TRBJ2-5; V gene: TRBV9; CDR3 protein: CASSEGLAVVQETQYF; CDR3 DNA: TGTGCCAGCAGCGAAGGACTAGCGGTTGTTCAAGAGACCCAGTACTTC
clone size: .; D gene: .; J gene: TRBJ1-6; V gene: TRBV4-2; CDR3 protein: CASSQTLRGPNGSPLHF; CDR3 DNA: TGTGCCAGCAGCCAAACGCTTCGGGGGCCAAATGGATCACCCCTCCACTTT
clone size: .; D gene: .; J gene: TRBJ2-1; V gene: TRBV7-9; CDR3 protein: CASSLEQNYNEQFF; CDR3 DNA: TGTGCCAGCAGCTTGGAACAGAACTACAATGAGCAGTTCTTC
clone size: .; D gene: .; J gene: TRBJ1-1; V gene: TRBV5-4; CDR3 protein: CASSLAGGNTEAFF; CDR3 DNA: TGTGCCAGCAGCTTGGCTGGAGGGAACACTGAAGCTTTCTTT
clone size: .; D gene: TRBD1; J gene: TRBJ2-7; V gene: TRBV13; CDR3 protein: CASSETGFYEQYF; CDR3 DNA: TGTGCCAGCAGCGAGACAGGGTTCTACGAGCAGTACTTC
clone size: .; D gene: .; J gene: TRBJ1-1; V gene: TRBV14; CDR3 protein: CASSQDRGRFTEAFF; CDR3 DNA: TGTGCCAGCAGCCAAGACCGGGGAAGATTCACTGAAGCTTTCTTT
clone size: .; D gene: TRBD2; J gene: TRBJ2-3; V gene: TRBV13; CDR3 protein: CASSSSGREDTDTQYF; CDR3 DNA: TGTGCCAGCAGCTCCAGCGGGAGGGAAGACACAGATACGCAGTATTTT
clone size: medium-sized; D gene: .; J gene: TRBJ2-2; V gene: TRBV7-8; CDR3 protein: CASSLPDNTGELFF; CDR3 DNA: TGTGCCAGCAGCTTACCCGATAACACCGGGGAGCTGTTTTTT
clone size: .; D gene: .; J gene: TRBJ2-1; V gene: TRBV21-1; CDR3 protein: CASSTPRERGEYNEQFF; CDR3 DNA: TGTGCCAGCAGCACCCCTCGGGAACGGGGGGAGTACAATGAGCAGTTCTTC
clone size: .; D gene: TRBD1; J gene: TRBJ2-2; V gene: TRBV19; CDR3 protein: CASKATGGTNTGELFF; CDR3 DNA: TGTGCCAGTAAAGCTACAGGGGGCACGAACACCGGGGAGCTGTTTTTT
clone size: .; D gene: .; J gene: TRBJ1-3; V gene: TRBV30; CDR3 protein: CAWNYGPGNTIYF; CDR3 DNA: TGTGCCTGGAATTACGGGCCCGGAAACACCATATATTTT
clone size: .; D gene: .; J gene: TRBJ1-1; V gene: TRBV5-1; CDR3 protein: CASRGLTNTEAFF; CDR3 DNA: TGCGCCAGCAGAGGACTTACGAACACTGAAGCTTTCTTT
clone size: .; D gene: .; J gene: TRBJ2-4; V gene: TRBV27; CDR3 protein: CASSYVAGGNIQYF; CDR3 DNA: TGTGCCAGCAGTTATGTCGCAGGGGGGAACATTCAGTACTTC
clone size: once; D gene: .; J gene: TRBJ1-5; V gene: TRBV27; CDR3 protein: CASRARVSPGSGQPQHF; CDR3 DNA: TGTGCCAGCAGGGCCCGGGTCTCCCCAGGGTCGGGTCAGCCCCAGCATTTT
clone size: few; D gene: TRBD1; J gene: TRBJ2-7; V gene: TRBV4-1; CDR3 protein: CASSPAGGWDSYEQYF; CDR3 DNA: TGCGCCAGCAGCCCCGCAGGGGGTTGGGACTCCTACGAGCAGTACTTC
clone size: few; D gene: TRBD1; J gene: TRBJ2-7; V gene: TRBV25-1; CDR3 protein: CASSPGQGPYEQYF; CDR3 DNA: TGTGCCAGCAGCCCGGGACAGGGTCCCTACGAGCAGTACTTC
clone size: few; D gene: .; J gene: TRBJ2-2; V gene: TRBV2; CDR3 protein: CASSAGEFANTGELFF; CDR3 DNA: TGTGCCAGCAGTGCAGGGGAGTTCGCGAACACCGGGGAGCTGTTTTTT
clone size: .; D gene: .; J gene: TRBJ2-7; V gene: TRBV6-6; CDR3 protein: CASSGDQWAYEQYF; CDR3 DNA: TGTGCCAGCAGTGGAGACCAGTGGGCCTACGAGCAGTACTTC
clone size: .; D gene: .; J gene: TRBJ2-7; V gene: TRBV7-6; CDR3 protein: CASKKAHSWEHEQYF; CDR3 DNA: TGTGCCAGCAAAAAAGCCCACAGTTGGGAGCACGAGCAGTACTTC
clone size: .; D gene: .; J gene: TRBJ2-7; V gene: TRBV4-2; CDR3 protein: CASSQGTAVTPYEQYF; CDR3 DNA: TGTGCCAGCAGCCAAGGAACGGCAGTTACTCCCTACGAGCAGTACTTC
clone size: once; D gene: .; J gene: TRBJ1-2; V gene: TRBV30; CDR3 protein: CAWSTGPYGYTF; CDR3 DNA: TGTGCCTGGAGTACAGGACCCTATGGCTACACCTTC
clone size: .; D gene: .; J gene: TRBJ2-1; V gene: TRBV9; CDR3 protein: CASSVTGLGGINEQFF; CDR3 DNA: TGTGCCAGCAGCGTTACAGGACTAGGGGGGATCAATGAGCAGTTCTTC
clone size: .; D gene: .; J gene: TRBJ2-7; V gene: TRBV6-5; CDR3 protein: CASSYWGQQYF; CDR3 DNA: TGTGCCAGCAGTTACTGGGGACAGCAGTACTTC
clone size: .; D gene: .; J gene: TRBJ2-1; V gene: TRBV29-1; CDR3 protein: CSVEDEGLDNEQFF; CDR3 DNA: TGCAGCGTTGAAGATGAAGGACTTGACAATGAGCAGTTCTTC
clone size: .; D gene: .; J gene: TRBJ1-2; V gene: TRBV7-6; CDR3 protein: CASSTPLTPSQRVSTRYGYTF; CDR3 DNA: TGTGCCAGCAGCACCCCCCTAACCCCAAGTCAGCGGGTTTCGACCAGGTATGGCTACACCTTC
clone size: few; D gene: .; J gene: TRBJ2-7; V gene: TRBV25-1; CDR3 protein: CASSDSQVREQYF; CDR3 DNA: TGTGCCAGCAGCGACTCTCAAGTGAGGGAGCAGTACTTC
clone size: .; D gene: TRBD1; J gene: TRBJ1-4; V gene: TRBV25-1; CDR3 protein: CASSEWGTGWRREKLFF; CDR3 DNA: TGTGCCAGCAGTGAATGGGGGACAGGGTGGAGACGAGAAAAACTGTTTTTT
clone size: .; D gene: .; J gene: TRBJ1-3; V gene: TRBV7-9; CDR3 protein: CASSRRGSSGNTIYF; CDR3 DNA: TGTGCCAGCAGCCGTCGAGGGAGCTCTGGAAACACCATATATTTT
clone size: few; D gene: TRBD2; J gene: TRBJ2-3; V gene: TRBV4-1; CDR3 protein: CASSPGPLAGGPLTDTQYF; CDR3 DNA: TGCGCCAGCAGCCCTGGACCCCTAGCGGGGGGCCCGCTCACAGATACGCAGTATTTT
clone size: .; D gene: .; J gene: TRBJ1-1; V gene: TRBV4-3; CDR3 protein: CASSQMGGNTEAFF; CDR3 DNA: TGCGCCAGCAGCCAGATGGGTGGGAACACTGAAGCTTTCTTT